A single sample gave rise to the 29 T cell receptor beta chains below, sequenced in a study of response to subunit inactivated influenza vaccine. TCRdb processed the RT-PCR reads anew with MiXCR; each CDR3 protein has one entry. This sample carries roughly 700,000 distinct CDR3 sequences, around 14% of them seen once, and the ten largest clones take around 6.5%. The starting material was PBMCs from blood, obtained approximately 15 days before vaccination. These receptors came from a middle-aged man who received an inactivated influenza vaccine.

CDR3 in amino acids: CATSDNRVGNSGANVLTF. In nucleotides, the CDR3 is TGTGCCACCAGTGATAATAGAGTGGGGAACTCTGGGGCCAACGTCCTGACTTTC. The chain has TRBV24-1 and TRBJ2-6, with unresolved D. The CDR3 extends over 18 amino acids. Trimming stripped 3 bases from V and 0 bases from J, with 14 bases between. Germline V lookup: CDR1 KGHDR, CDR2 SFDVKD.

The chain uses TRBV29-1 and TRBJ2-5; D might be TRBD1 (5 bases). Trimming pared 5 bases from V and 5 bases from J, leaving 15 bases between. CDR1 SQVTM and CDR2 ANQGSEA come from the germline V gene. This CDR3 has 13 residues. In nucleotides, the CDR3 is TGCAGCGTTAATGTGGTGACAGAGGAGACCCAGTACTTC. This codes for CSVNVVTEETQYF.

This clonotype was recorded at least ten times. The J gene is TRBJ1-2, the V gene TRBV29-1; 7 nucleotides line up with TRBD1. V was clipped by 7 bases and J by 3 bases; unmatched bases: 5. There are 12 residues in the CDR3. The germline gives CDR1 SQVTM, CDR2 ANQGSEA. The CDR3 protein is CSEGDRDYGYTF. For the CDR3, the DNA is TGCAGCGAAGGGGACAGAGACTATGGCTACACCTTC. Filled out from reference TRBV29-1 and TRBJ1-2, the complete variable domain reads SAVISQKPSRDICQRGTSLTIQCQVDSQVTMMFWYRQQPGQSLTLIATANQGSEATYESGFVIDKFPISRPNLTFSTLTVSNMSPEDSSIYLCSEGDRDYGYTFGSGTRLTVV.

This clonotype has just a few counts. This sequence joins TRBV4-1 and TRBJ2-5; D possibly corresponds to TRBD1 (5 bases). Trimming took off 5 bases at V and 7 bases at J, with 17 bases between the two ends. CDR1 is MGHRA and CDR2 is YSYEKL in the germline V gene. This CDR3 spans 14 amino acids. CDR3 DNA sequence: TGCGCCAGCAGCAAGGACATCCTACCAGGGACCCAGTACTTC. Its protein product is CASSKDILPGTQYF.

This clonotype was observed a few times. The chain links TRBV7-2 to TRBJ1-4; D is possibly TRBD1 (6 bases). CDR3 length: 12 amino acids. Germline values: CDR1 SGHTA, CDR2 FQGNSA. Trimming left V 4 bases short and J 13 bases short, with 13 bases between. This chain's CDR3 is CASSSMGALLFF. CDR3 coding DNA: TGTGCCAGCAGCTCCATGGGGGCTCTACTGTTTTTT.

This clonotype has a handful of counts. The V and J genes are TRBV7-7 and TRBJ2-5; no reliable D call. This CDR3 spans 15 amino acids. V lost 5 bases and J 5 bases, leaving 18 bases between the germline ends. Germline V gives CDR1 SSHAT, CDR2 FNYEAQ (reference sequence). This CDR3 reads CASSAGPHGRETQYF. The DNA for the CDR3 is TGTGCCAGCAGCGCCGGGCCACATGGGCGGGAGACCCAGTACTTC. The full variable domain, its missing parts supplied by reference TRBV7-7 and TRBJ2-5, is GAGVSQSPRYKVTKRGQDVTLRCDPISSHATLYWYQQALGQGPEFLTYFNYEAQPDKSGLPSDRFSAERPEGSISTLTIQRTEQRDSAMYRCASSAGPHGRETQYFGPGTRLLVL.

This clonotype occurred a few times. V and J are TRBV19 and TRBJ2-3; no reliable D call. Trimming stripped 5 bases from V and 0 bases from J, with 12 bases between. Per the germline V gene, CDR1 is LNHDA and CDR2 is SQIVND (reference sequence). The CDR3 spans 15 residues. CDR3 sequence: CASSWQAISTDTQYF. In nucleotides, the CDR3 is TGTGCCAGTAGTTGGCAGGCCATTAGCACAGATACGCAGTATTTT. Drawing the rest from reference TRBV19 and TRBJ2-3, the complete variable domain is DGGITQSPKYLFRKEGQNVTLSCEQNLNHDAMYWYRQDPGQGLRLIYYSQIVNDFQKGDIAEGYSVSREKKESFPLTVTSAQKNPTAFYLCASSWQAISTDTQYFGPGTRLTVL.

This clonotype was seen just once. The V call is TRBV6-5, the J call TRBJ2-7; D is uncertain. The CDR3 spans 13 residues. V shed 0 bases and J shed 5 bases, with 8 bases lying between them. Germline CDR1 is MNHEY and CDR2 is SVGAGI. CDR3 residues: CASSYSTWDEQYF. The CDR3 nucleotides are TGTGCCAGCAGTTACTCGACCTGGGACGAGCAGTACTTC.

This clonotype has a handful of counts. The rearrangement uses TRBV11-1 and TRBJ2-7; TRBD2 agrees at 11 bases. With 5 bases clipped from V and 3 bases from J, the junction kept 15 bases outside the gene matches. The germline V gene encodes CDR1 SGHAT and CDR2 FQDESV (reference sequence). The CDR3 covers 18 residues. The CDR3 here is CASSPRPVLAGVSYEQYF. The CDR3 DNA reads TGTGCCAGCAGCCCTCGGCCCGTACTAGCGGGAGTCAGCTACGAGCAGTACTTC. Full variable domain (remainder filled in from reference TRBV11-1 and TRBJ2-7): EAEVAQSPRYKITEKSQAVAFWCDPISGHATLYWYRQILGQGPELLVQFQDESVVDDSQLPKDRFSAERLKGVDSTLKIQPAELGDSAMYLCASSPRPVLAGVSYEQYFGPGTRLTVT.

The gene calls are TRBV20-1 and TRBJ2-7; no definite D call. This CDR3 has 14 amino acids. In germline, CDR1 is DFQATT, CDR2 SNEGSKA (reference sequence). V dropped 5 bases and J dropped 3 bases, with 17 bases sitting between them. This CDR3 is CSARRLYRSYEQYF. CDR3 in DNA: TGCAGTGCTCGCCGACTCTATAGGAGCTACGAGCAGTACTTC.

The chain uses TRBV15 and TRBJ2-7; D not resolved. The germline V gene encodes CDR1 LNHNV and CDR2 YYDKDF (reference sequence). This CDR3 has 13 residues. The V and J ends lost 1 base and 5 bases respectively, with 9 bases between them. The CDR3, as DNA: TGTGCCACCAGCAGAGGTGACACCCACGAGCAGTACTTC. It is translated as CATSRGDTHEQYF.

The sample holds a few counts of this clonotype. The chain has TRBV7-2 and TRBJ2-7; D may be TRBD2 (6 bases). In germline, CDR1 is SGHTA, CDR2 FQGNSA. This CDR3 region has 14 residues. Trimming shortened V by 5 bases and J by 3 bases, and 14 bases separated the two germline ends. The CDR3, as DNA: TGTGCCAGCAGCCGAAGTCGGGACTTCTACGAGCAGTACTTC. Translation: CASSRSRDFYEQYF.

This chain joins TRBV10-3 and TRBJ1-6; tentative D call: TRBD1 (5 bases). This CDR3 has 14 residues. Between the trimmed V and J ends, which lost 5 bases and 3 bases, there was a span of 8 bases. CDR1 is ENHRY, CDR2 SYGVKD, per germline. The CDR3 nucleotides read TGTGCCATCAGTCCGGGGGACTATAATTCACCCCTCCACTTT. It translates to CAISPGDYNSPLHF.

The chain recombines TRBV7-2 with TRBJ1-5; 7 nucleotides match TRBD1. The germline V gene has CDR1 SGHTA and CDR2 FQGNSA. Losses at the gene ends were 0 bases for V and 4 bases for J; bases not matched to a gene: 6. This CDR3 contains 16 residues. In nucleotides, the CDR3 is TGTGCCAGCAGCTTAGCAGGGACAGCTAATAATCAGCCCCAGCATTTT. Amino acids: CASSLAGTANNQPQHF.

This clonotype was seen a handful of times. The chain couples TRBV15 to TRBJ2-1; 11 positions agree with TRBD2. Trimming cost V 7 bases and J 3 bases; bases outside gene matches: 8. Germline assignment: CDR1 LNHNV and CDR2 YYDKDF (reference sequence). The length of the CDR3 is 16 residues. The CDR3: CATTGRGTSGYNEQFF. CDR3 nucleotides: TGTGCCACCACCGGGCGGGGGACTAGCGGCTACAATGAGCAGTTCTTC.

In this sample, this clonotype turned up a few times. J is TRBJ1-6 and V is TRBV6-6; D is uncertain. The germline gives CDR1 MNHNY, CDR2 SVGAGI (reference sequence). Trimming cost V 4 bases and J 8 bases, with 6 bases left between them. The CDR3 is 12 residues long. The CDR3 loop is CASSWEDSPLHF. The CDR3 DNA reads as TGTGCCAGCAGTTGGGAAGATTCACCCCTCCACTTT.

The gene calls are TRBV28 and TRBJ2-4; D is unresolved. The V end lost 8 bases, the J end lost 0 bases, and 8 bases lay between the germline ends. Germline CDR1 MDHEN, CDR2 SYDVKM. The CDR3 is 13 residues long. The CDR3 here is CASHGAAKNIQYF. The CDR3 coding sequence is TGTGCCAGCCACGGCGCAGCCAAAAACATTCAGTACTTC.

In nucleotides, the CDR3 is TGTGCCAGCAGTGCTGGGGGGCGCGATCAGCCCCAGCATTTT. It specifies CASSAGGRDQPQHF. The chain uses TRBV6-1 and TRBJ1-5, with D perhaps TRBD1 (6 bases). This CDR3 is built from 14 residues. V dropped 4 bases and J dropped 5 bases, with 12 bases sitting between them. The germline CDR1 and CDR2 sequences are MNHNS and SASEGT.

Only one count was recorded for this clonotype. J is TRBJ2-1 and V is TRBV7-8; D unresolved. The CDR3 sequence is 15 residues long. The V gene's germline CDR1 is SGHVS and CDR2 FQNEAQ. The V gene lost 1 base and the J gene lost 1 base, with 8 bases spanning the gap. Here the CDR3 reads CASSLEVNSYNEQFF. CDR3 nucleotides: TGTGCCAGCAGCTTAGAAGTCAATTCCTACAATGAGCAGTTCTTC. Using reference TRBV7-8 and TRBJ2-1 for the parts outside the CDR3, the full variable domain is GAGVSQSPRYKVAKRGQDVALRCDPISGHVSLFWYQQALGQGPEFLTYFQNEAQLDKSGLPSDRFFAERPEGSVSTLKIQRTQQEDSAVYLCASSLEVNSYNEQFFGPGTRLTVL.

V gene TRBV30 combines with J gene TRBJ2-6; weak D call: TRBD2 (5 bases). The CDR3 is made up of 13 amino acids. V was cut by 6 bases and J by 2 bases, with 8 bases left in between. In germline, CDR1 is GTSNPN, CDR2 SVGIG (reference sequence). The CDR3 here is CACTGTGANVLTF. The CDR3, as DNA: TGTGCCTGCACGGGGACTGGGGCCAACGTCCTGACTTTC.

This clonotype was seen a few times. The chain is built from TRBV7-2 and TRBJ2-5; TRBD2 agrees at 10 bases. The CDR3 spans 15 residues. Losses at the gene ends were 5 bases for V and 1 base for J; bases not matched to a gene: 4. The V gene's germline CDR1 is SGHTA and CDR2 FQGNSA. The CDR3 DNA is TGTGCCAGCAGCGGTAGCGGGGGGCTCCAAGAGACCCAGTACTTC. Amino acids: CASSGSGGLQETQYF.

In this sample, this clonotype turned up a few times. The CDR3: CASSEAETQYF. In nucleotides, the CDR3 is TGTGCCAGCAGTGAAGCGGAGACCCAGTACTTC. This sequence joins TRBV2 and TRBJ2-5; unclear D gene. Trimming left V 0 bases short and J 5 bases short, with 1 base between. The CDR3 runs 11 residues. Germline V gene lookup returns CDR1 SNHLY and CDR2 FYNNEI.

The gene calls are TRBV3-1 and TRBJ2-1; TRBD2 matches 7 bases. With V trimmed by 0 bases and J by 1 base, 6 bases remained unmatched. CDR3 length equals 17 residues. Germline V gene sequence: CDR1 LGHDT, CDR2 YNNKEL (reference sequence). CDR3 sequence: CASSQDWSGISYNEQFF. The CDR3 DNA sequence: TGTGCCAGCAGCCAAGATTGGAGCGGGATTTCCTACAATGAGCAGTTCTTC.

The CDR3 loop reads CASSARQGAVSEQYF. The DNA for the CDR3 is TGTGCCAGCAGCGCCCGACAGGGGGCTGTGAGCGAGCAGTACTTC. J is TRBJ2-7 and V is TRBV12-3 or TRBV12-4; 10 nucleotides line up with TRBD1. This CDR3 spans 15 amino acids. V was clipped by 6 bases and J by 6 bases; unmatched bases: 11.

There are many counts of this clonotype. The CDR3 DNA sequence: TGTGCCATCAGTCTGACTAGCGCCGTGGGGGAGCTGTTTTTT. It yields the protein CAISLTSAVGELFF. The rearrangement joins TRBV10-3 to TRBJ2-2; 8 nucleotides align to TRBD2. This CDR3 is 14 amino acids long. V trimming: 5 bases; J trimming: 8 bases; junction bases outside the gene matches: 7. Per germline, CDR1 ENHRY and CDR2 SYGVKD.

This clonotype has a handful of counts. The chain employs TRBV27 and TRBJ2-5; tentative D call: TRBD1 (5 bases). Trimming took 5 bases from V and 2 from J, leaving 18 bases between them. From germline, CDR1 is MNHEY and CDR2 SMNVEV (reference sequence). This CDR3 contains 16 residues. CDR3: CASSLGVVTRQETQYF. The CDR3 nucleotides are TGTGCCAGCAGTCTAGGGGTGGTAACCAGGCAAGAGACCCAGTACTTC.

The gene calls are TRBV6-1 and TRBJ2-1, with TRBD1 matching 7 bases. This CDR3 region has 15 residues. Trimming cost V 6 bases and J 0 bases; bases outside gene matches: 5. The germline gives CDR1 MNHNS, CDR2 SASEGT. The DNA for the CDR3 is TGTGCCAGCAGACCCACAGGGGTCTCCTACAATGAGCAGTTCTTC. This translates into CASRPTGVSYNEQFF.

In nucleotides, the CDR3 is TGTGCCAGCAGCGTTTTCAGCGAGACTAGCACAGATACGCAGTATTTT. It yields the protein CASSVFSETSTDTQYF. The chain joins TRBV9 to TRBJ2-3; D uncertain. Germline CDR1 reads SGDLS; CDR2 reads YYNGEE. Deletions cut 2 bases from V and 0 bases from J, with 13 bases between. This CDR3 comprises 16 residues. The full variable domain, its missing parts supplied by reference TRBV9 and TRBJ2-3, is DSGVTQTPKHLITATGQRVTLRCSPRSGDLSVYWYQQSLDQGLQFLIQYYNGEERAKGNILERFSAQQFPDLHSELNLSSLELGDSALYFCASSVFSETSTDTQYFGPGTRLTVL.

This sequence joins TRBV28 and TRBJ2-1, with D tentatively TRBD2 (6 bases). The length of the CDR3 is 18 residues. CDR1 is MDHEN and CDR2 is SYDVKM in the germline V gene. V lost 3 bases, J lost 0 bases, and 18 bases lay in between. The CDR3 nucleotides read TGTGCCAGCAGTTTTGACGTACGGGGGAAGAGCTCCTACAATGAGCAGTTCTTC. Amino acids: CASSFDVRGKSSYNEQFF.